What follows is one T cell receptor (beta chain) and its context. The data were taken from a study of shared clonotypes between healthy human individuals. Across the study: The donor pool was made up of two women and a few men aged 18 to 49.

The junction had 5 bases not matched to a gene; V was cut back by 0 bases and J by 6 bases. Germline CDR1 reads LNHDA; CDR2 reads SQIVND (reference sequence). The CDR3 is 15 residues long. The data were produced by immunoSEQ multiplex PCR, yet TCRdb's version contains in-frame clones alone and is incomplete. Of over 2 million clones in the sample, roughly 94% were seen once. Partitioning of CD4+ cells yielded a CD45RA+ naive subset and a CD45RA-negative memory subset. The sequenced material came from naive CD4+ T cells sorted from blood. Regarding subset: CD45RA+ positively selected. This TCR came from a man aged 18 to 29 in good health. V gene TRBV19 combines with J gene TRBJ1-3; 7 bases align to TRBD1. The CDR3 nucleotides are TGTGCCAGTAGTATAGATCTCGGACAGGCAAACACCATATATTTT. Amino acid sequence: CASSIDLGQANTIYF.